These 24 T cell receptor beta chains were all obtained from the same sample, sequenced in a study of OX40 agonist ivuxolimab in advanced cancers. Assay: immunoSEQ multiplex PCR; the TCRdb copy retains only in-frame clones and omits some. Counted here are roughly 9,900 clones, 70% occurring once; the ten biggest clones make up roughly 26%. Sequencing was performed on CD4+ or CD8+ T cells sorted from blood, taken in a trial of the OX40 agonist ivuxolimab. The receptors originated from an adult with an advanced solid tumor such as melanoma, head and neck, liver or kidney cancer.

This chain uses TRBV2 with TRBJ1-6, with TRBD1 as a possible D gene (6 bases). CDR3 length equals 14 residues. Between the trimmed V and J ends, which lost 2 bases and 8 bases, there was a span of 10 bases. Germline lookup yields CDR1 SNHLY and CDR2 FYNNEI. The CDR3 region is CASSESTGYSPLHF. The CDR3 region has the DNA TGTGCCAGCAGTGAATCGACAGGCTATTCACCCCTCCACTTT. Looking up the rest from reference TRBV2 and TRBJ1-6 gives the full variable domain: EPEVTQTPSHQVTQMGQEVILRCVPISNHLYFYWYRQILGQKVEFLVSFYNNEISEKSEIFDDQFSVERPDGSNFTLKIRSTKLEDSAMYFCASSESTGYSPLHFGNGTRLTVT.

For the CDR3, the DNA is TGTGCCAGCAGCTCCCGGGACTTGCACGAGCAGTACTTC. Translation gives CASSSRDLHEQYF. The chain carries TRBV11-3 and TRBJ2-7; weak D call: TRBD2 (6 bases). The V end was cut by 4 bases, the J end by 5 bases, with 12 bases between. Germline assignment: CDR1 SGHNT and CDR2 YENEEA. The CDR3 covers 13 residues.

The gene calls are TRBV6-5 and TRBJ2-5; tentative D call: TRBD2 (6 bases). Germline CDR1 reads MNHEY; CDR2 reads SVGAGI. This CDR3 contains 12 residues. V was trimmed by 7 bases and J by 5 bases, leaving 11 bases between them. CDR3 region: CASTPRGETQYF. The CDR3 DNA reads TGTGCCAGCACTCCCCGGGGGGAGACCCAGTACTTC.

This chain connects TRBV7-9 to TRBJ2-5, with TRBD1 matching over 7 bases. Germline-derived CDR1 and CDR2 are SEHNR and FQNEAQ (reference sequence). The CDR3 runs 14 residues. V trimming: 5 bases; J trimming: 4 bases; junction bases outside the gene matches: 7. The CDR3 DNA reads as TGTGCCAGCAGCCACACGACAGGGCTAGAGACCCAGTACTTC. It is translated as CASSHTTGLETQYF.

The V gene is TRBV19, the J gene TRBJ1-1; D unresolved. CDR3 size: 13 residues. V lost 3 bases and J 1 base, leaving 6 bases between the germline ends. The germline gives CDR1 LNHDA, CDR2 SQIVND (reference sequence). DNA of the CDR3: TGTGCCAGTAGTATCATGGGGAACACTGAAGCTTTCTTT. Translating it yields CASSIMGNTEAFF.

This clone was observed a single time. The chain couples TRBV29-1 to TRBJ1-2, with D uncertain. The V end lost 8 bases, the J end lost 1 base, and 14 bases lay between the germline ends. Germline lookup yields CDR1 SQVTM and CDR2 ANQGSEA. This CDR3 is built from 13 residues. The CDR3 DNA reads as TGCAGCACCCGGGCGGACGATAACTATGGCTACACCTTC. Its protein product is CSTRADDNYGYTF.

This clone appeared a few times. The rearrangement joins TRBV7-9 to TRBJ2-3; TRBD1 might be the D (6 bases). V lost 0 bases, J lost 2 bases, and 9 bases lay in between. Germline assignment: CDR1 SEHNR and CDR2 FQNEAQ (reference sequence). CDR3 length: 15 amino acids. CDR3 in amino acids: CASSLAQGFTDTQYF. CDR3 nucleotides: TGTGCCAGCAGCTTAGCTCAGGGGTTCACAGATACGCAGTATTTT.

This clone was seen only a few times. The rearrangement joins TRBV2 to TRBJ2-1; 8 bases line up with TRBD2. From germline, CDR1 is SNHLY and CDR2 FYNNEI. The J segment lost 1 base and the V segment lost 6 bases, leaving 17 bases of the junction unmatched. The CDR3 covers 19 residues. The CDR3 region has the DNA TGTGCCAGCAGCGGCGCCAATCGGGGGGGGATAGCGTCCTACAATGAGCAGTTCTTC. It yields the protein CASSGANRGGIASYNEQFF.

The chain couples TRBV2 to TRBJ2-3; D perhaps matches TRBD1 (6 bases). Trimming took off 6 bases at V and 0 bases at J, with 13 bases between the two ends. The CDR3 has 15 residues. Germline V CDR1 and CDR2: SNHLY, FYNNEI. CDR3 sequence: CASRPTGMSTDTQYF. The CDR3 region has the DNA TGTGCCAGCAGGCCTACAGGGATGAGCACAGATACGCAGTATTTT.

This chain uses TRBV28 with TRBJ2-6; either TRBD1 or TRBD2 may fit D (5 bases each). The CDR3 loop spans 17 amino acids. Germline assignment: CDR1 MDHEN and CDR2 SYDVKM. Trimming left V 7 bases short and J 4 bases short, with 20 bases between. The CDR3 here is CASIRDLAVGGANVLTF. The CDR3 nucleotides are TGTGCCAGCATCCGGGACCTTGCCGTGGGAGGGGCCAACGTCCTGACTTTC.

This clone was seen only once. V usage is TRBV7-9 and J usage is TRBJ2-1; TRBD2 matches at 10 bases. CDR1 SEHNR and CDR2 FQNEAQ come from the germline V gene (reference sequence). CDR3 length: 16 amino acids. J gave up 10 bases and V 1 base, and 10 bases lay outside the gene matches. The CDR3: CASSLVASGSIWEQFF. The CDR3 DNA reads TGTGCCAGCAGCTTAGTAGCTAGCGGGAGTATTTGGGAGCAGTTCTTC.

The rearrangement links TRBV15 to TRBJ2-2; possible D gene TRBD1, 5 bases. The CDR3 is 17 residues long. CDR1 is LNHNV, CDR2 YYDKDF, per germline (reference sequence). The V gene lost 1 base and the J gene lost 0 bases, with 12 bases spanning the gap. The CDR3 protein is CATSRALQVSNTGELFF. CDR3 sequence (DNA): TGTGCCACCAGCAGAGCCCTACAGGTCTCGAACACCGGGGAGCTGTTTTTT.

Concerning this clone: The sample has other DNA sequences that encode this CDR3 too. This chain links TRBV7-3 with TRBJ1-2; unclear D gene. V dropped 5 bases and J dropped 1 base, with 8 bases sitting between them. Germline-derived CDR1 and CDR2 are SGHTA and FQGTGA. CDR3 length: 13 residues. The CDR3 loop reads CASSPDGNYGYTF. CDR3 nucleotide sequence: TGTGCCAGCAGCCCCGACGGTAACTATGGCTACACCTTC. Drawing the rest from reference TRBV7-3 and TRBJ1-2, the complete variable domain is GAGVSQTPSNKVTEKGKYVELRCDPISGHTALYWYRQSLGQGPEFLIYFQGTGAADDSGLPNDRFFAVRPEGSVSTLKIQRTERGDSAVYLCASSPDGNYGYTFGSGTRLTVV.

The chain carries TRBV6-5 and TRBJ2-7; D uncertain. Germline-derived CDR1 and CDR2 are MNHEY and SVGAGI. This CDR3 contains 14 residues. The V and J ends lost 5 bases and 2 bases respectively, with 13 bases between them. The CDR3, as DNA: TGTGCCAGCAGTGAACAACGGGTGGCCTACGAGCAGTACTTC. Translating it yields CASSEQRVAYEQYF.

This clone qualifies as medium-sized. V and J are TRBV18 and TRBJ2-5, with D unresolved. Germline CDR1 KGHSH, CDR2 LQKENI. This CDR3 spans 13 amino acids. Trimming stripped 2 bases from V and 2 bases from J, with 6 bases between. The CDR3 DNA reads TGTGCCAGCTCACCAAGCCCTCAAGAGACCCAGTACTTC. It encodes CASSPSPQETQYF. The full variable domain, rest sourced from reference TRBV18 and TRBJ2-5, is NAGVMQNPRHLVRRRGQEARLRCSPMKGHSHVYWYRQLPEEGLKFMVYLQKENIIDESGMPKERFSAEFPKEGPSILRIQQVVRGDSAAYFCASSPSPQETQYFGPGTRLLVL.

The chain couples TRBV5-4 to TRBJ2-5; weak D call: TRBD2 (5 bases). Trimming stripped 4 bases from V and 2 bases from J, with 9 bases between. The germline V gene has CDR1 SGHNT and CDR2 YYREEE (reference sequence). The length of the CDR3 is 13 residues. CDR3 residues: CASSTRDQETQYF. The CDR3 DNA is TGTGCCAGCAGCACCCGGGATCAAGAGACCCAGTACTTC.

Only one count was recorded for this clone. The chain carries TRBV6-5 and TRBJ2-1; D is unresolved. This CDR3 is 12 amino acids long. The V end lost 6 bases, the J end lost 8 bases, and 11 bases lay between the germline ends. The germline CDR1 and CDR2 sequences are MNHEY and SVGAGI. CDR3: CASRPGPDEQFF. The CDR3 region has the DNA TGTGCCAGCAGACCTGGACCCGATGAGCAGTTCTTC.

The chain combines TRBV5-8 with TRBJ2-7; D not certain. Per germline, CDR1 SGHTS and CDR2 YDEGEE. Trimming left V 3 bases short and J 3 bases short, with 16 bases between. The CDR3 loop spans 15 amino acids. The CDR3 reads CASSYARSIGYEQYF. The CDR3 nucleotides read TGTGCCAGCAGCTACGCAAGGTCAATCGGCTACGAGCAGTACTTC.

Concerning this clone: A far larger clone lies a single base away; this is likely a read error. This rearrangement joins TRBV5-5 to TRBJ2-7, with D perhaps assigned TRBD1 or TRBD2 (5 bases each). The germline V gene has CDR1 SGHKS and CDR2 YYEKEE (reference sequence). CDR3 size: 13 residues. The ends were cut back, 0 bases at V and 2 bases at J, with 6 bases in the middle. For the CDR3, the DNA is TGTGCCAGCAGCTTGGGGGGGACCTACGAGCAGTACTTC. Encoded protein: CASSLGGTYEQYF.

This chain connects TRBV5-1 to TRBJ2-7, with 8 bases fitting TRBD1. The CDR3 has 15 residues. The J segment lost 2 bases and the V segment lost 3 bases, leaving 7 bases of the junction unmatched. The germline gives CDR1 SGHRS, CDR2 YFSETQ. The CDR3 protein is CASSWGTGGTYEQYF. DNA for the CDR3: TGCGCCAGCAGCTGGGGGACAGGTGGGACCTACGAGCAGTACTTC.

V and J are TRBV11-2 and TRBJ2-3, with 8 bases matching TRBD2. This CDR3 is 15 amino acids long. V lost 3 bases to trimming and J lost 4 bases; unmatched junction nucleotides: 6. Per the germline V gene, CDR1 is SGHAT and CDR2 is FQNNGV. CDR3 bases: TGTGCCAGCAGCTTTTTCACGGGAGGGCCAGATACGCAGTATTTT. It encodes CASSFFTGGPDTQYF.

The chain couples TRBV6-1 to TRBJ2-7, with D tentatively TRBD1 (5 bases). Trimming took 0 bases from V and 6 from J, leaving 12 bases between them. Germline CDR1 is MNHNS and CDR2 is SASEGT. The CDR3 loop spans 14 amino acids. Here the CDR3 reads CASSEAGRAVEQYF. The CDR3, as DNA: TGTGCCAGCAGTGAAGCCGGCAGGGCCGTCGAGCAGTACTTC.

The genes are TRBV30 and TRBJ1-2; TRBD1 is a possible D gene (5 bases). Germline CDR1 reads GTSNPN; CDR2 reads SVGIG (reference sequence). The CDR3 is 12 amino acids. Trimming cost V 3 bases and J 2 bases, with 7 bases left between them. The CDR3 spells CAWSGDNYGYTF. CDR3 sequence (DNA): TGTGCCTGGAGCGGGGACAACTATGGCTACACCTTC. The complete variable domain, with remaining parts taken from reference TRBV30 and TRBJ1-2, reads SQTIHQWPATLVQPVGSPLSLECTVEGTSNPNLYWYRQAAGRGLQLLFYSVGIGQISSEVPQNLSASRPQDRQFILSSKKLLLSDSGFYLCAWSGDNYGYTFGSGTRLTVV.

This clone has more than one count but fewer than ten. The chain carries TRBV27 and TRBJ2-7; D remains ambiguous. The CDR3 consists of 13 residues. Trimming pared 2 bases from V and 0 bases from J, leaving 5 bases between. From germline, CDR1 is MNHEY and CDR2 SMNVEV (reference sequence). The CDR3 is CASSLTVSYEQYF. CDR3 sequence (DNA): TGTGCCAGCAGTTTAACGGTCTCCTACGAGCAGTACTTC.